This T cell receptor beta chain was recovered during a study of shared clonotypes between healthy human individuals. Across the whole study: Each donor's CD4 naive and CD4 memory cells filled three plates apiece, CD8 naive two, and CD8 memory one.

CD8 cells classed as naive were CD45RO-negative and positively selected for CCR7, excluding terminally differentiated effector memory CD45RA+ cells. Donors, healthy HIV-negative adults, lacked recent acute infections or vaccinations. Clones were read by immunoSEQ multiplex PCR, and TCRdb kept only the in-frame ones, dropping some. The repertoire consists of about 1,800,000 clones, with roughly 94% occurring once and the leading ten covering around 1%. Study-level results: The generation probabilities recorded for non-shared clonotypes fell below those of clonotypes shared by all four donors. Limited genetic and exposure-history diversity came from having few donors.

Germline assignment: CDR1 SGHDT and CDR2 YYEEEE. Losses at the gene ends were 2 bases for V and 4 bases for J; bases not matched to a gene: 2. The CDR3 has 14 amino acids. As for this clone: Its antigen is still unknown.

Source material: naive CD8+ T cells sorted from blood. The chain links TRBV5-6 to TRBJ2-2; 7 bases are a match to TRBD1. The receptor was derived from a man aged 18 to 29 in good health. Here the CDR3 DNA reads TGTGCCAGCAGCTTCGGGGACAGCACCGGGGAGCTGTTTTTT. It translates to CASSFGDSTGELFF.